The sequence of this TCR beta chain was determined in a study of blood T cell repertoires in COVID-19. Study-wide context: Acute and convalescent COVID-19 samples came from the United States, Italy and Spain. The cDNA or gDNA used as material had been derived from T cells, B-cell-depleted T cells, or PBMCs.

Authors' data handling: Scientists estimated how many nucleated cells there were by amplifying reference gene primers. Sequencing used immunoSEQ multiplex PCR; TCRdb keeps in-frame clones, though not all of them. That table gives V, J and clone size, and the DNA gave D and trimming. The sample holds about 140,000 clones, around nine tenths seen once. The V gene's germline CDR1 is MNHEY and CDR2 SVGAGI. V lost 6 bases and J lost 2; bases outside the gene matches: 3. The CDR3 contains 13 residues. This clone showed up just once. Sequences were obtained from peripheral blood. The sequence was collected from a man in his sixties with active or convalescent COVID-19. This rearrangement joins TRBV6-5 to TRBJ2-5; TRBD1 matches 7 bases. CDR3 coding DNA: TGTGCCAGCAGGGGACAGACTCAAGAGACCCAGTACTTC. The encoded protein is CASRGQTQETQYF.